A single T cell receptor beta chain is shown here with its context. The antigen remains undetermined. Other nucleotide sequences from this sample produce the same CDR3. The data were taken from a study of T cell responses to AZD1222 COVID-19 vaccine. Study-wide results and limits: AZD1222 recipients seropositive at baseline numbered only 5 or 6.

The method was immunoSEQ multiplex PCR; TCRdb's version includes in-frame clones alone and lacks a portion of them. The table has about 100,000 clones, about nine tenths seen once. The sequence was obtained from an adult in good health. Sequenced here: peripheral blood, sampled on day 0 of AZD1222 vaccination.

CDR3 in amino acids: CASSPSYEQYF. The CDR3, as DNA: TGTGCCAGCAGCCCGTCCTACGAGCAGTACTTC. The J gene is TRBJ2-7, the V gene TRBV7-9; D uncertain. This CDR3 is built from 11 residues. Per the germline V gene, CDR1 is SEHNR and CDR2 is FQNEAQ (reference sequence). V gave up 5 bases and J gave up 1 base, with 3 bases separating them.